Below, 9 T cell receptor beta chains from the same sample are listed, as sequenced in a study of T cell changes during pregnancy in multiple sclerosis. Repertoires were generated with immunoSEQ multiplex PCR, while TCRdb's copy carries only in-frame clones and drops some. The table includes approximately 80,000 clones, 94% detected once. This sample comprised peripheral blood, obtained in the second trimester of pregnancy. Every receptor here comes from a female donor in good health, enrolled as a control in a pregnancy study.

This clone was detected only a few times. The rearrangement links TRBV9 to TRBJ1-1; no clear D gene. Germline lookup yields CDR1 SGDLS and CDR2 YYNGEE. Trimming removed 6 bases at V and 5 bases at J, with 14 bases between. CDR3 size: 13 residues. CDR3 in DNA: TGTGCCAGCACCTCCCAGACGGGGACTGAAGCTTTCTTT. It specifies CASTSQTGTEAFF.

The chain couples TRBV19 to TRBJ2-7, with 9 bases aligning to TRBD1. CDR1 and CDR2 from the germline V gene are LNHDA and SQIVND (reference sequence). V dropped 7 bases and J dropped 2; count of bases not matched to a gene: 9. The CDR3 has 15 amino acids. Here the CDR3 reads CASTPGQGATYEQYF. CDR3 nucleotide sequence: TGTGCCAGTACCCCGGGACAGGGTGCAACCTACGAGCAGTACTTC. The whole variable domain, filled in from reference TRBV19 and TRBJ2-7, reads DGGITQSPKYLFRKEGQNVTLSCEQNLNHDAMYWYRQDPGQGLRLIYYSQIVNDFQKGDIAEGYSVSREKKESFPLTVTSAQKNPTAFYLCASTPGQGATYEQYFGPGTRLTVT.

V and J are TRBV4-2 and TRBJ2-7; 7 positions match TRBD2. The trim removed 0 bases at V and 2 bases at J, leaving 7 bases unmatched. The CDR3 extends over 16 amino acids. The germline gives CDR1 LGHNA, CDR2 YNFKEQ. For the CDR3, the DNA is TGTGCCAGCAGCCAAGATGGGGGGGATAGGGCCTACGAGCAGTACTTC. Its protein product is CASSQDGGDRAYEQYF.

J is TRBJ1-2 and V is TRBV19; D is uncertain. V was trimmed by 5 bases and J by 5 bases, leaving 15 bases between them. The length of the CDR3 is 14 residues. In germline, CDR1 is LNHDA, CDR2 SQIVND (reference sequence). CDR3 nucleotide sequence: TGTGCCAGTAGTCTGCAGTCGTCGTTATATGGCTACACCTTC. The encoded protein is CASSLQSSLYGYTF.

This rearrangement joins TRBV5-1 to TRBJ1-1; D perhaps matches TRBD1 (5 bases). With 6 bases removed from V and 0 bases from J, the gap between germline ends came to 9 bases. CDR3 size: 13 residues. Germline V lookup: CDR1 SGHRS, CDR2 YFSETQ. The CDR3 loop is CASTSQVNTEAFF. In DNA, the CDR3 is TGCGCCAGCACCTCACAGGTGAACACTGAAGCTTTCTTT.

This chain connects TRBV7-8 to TRBJ1-5; 11 bases are a match to TRBD1. The germline V gene has CDR1 SGHVS and CDR2 FQNEAQ. The ends lost 1 base at V and 6 bases at J; junction bases unmatched: 2. The CDR3 contains 15 residues. The CDR3 DNA follows: TGTGCCAGCAGCTTAGGGGACAGGGGGGGTCAGCCCCAGCATTTT. It encodes CASSLGDRGGQPQHF. The variable domain in full, with the rest retrieved from reference TRBV7-8 and TRBJ1-5, is GAGVSQSPRYKVAKRGQDVALRCDPISGHVSLFWYQQALGQGPEFLTYFQNEAQLDKSGLPSDRFFAERPEGSVSTLKIQRTQQEDSAVYLCASSLGDRGGQPQHFGDGTRLSIL.

This chain connects TRBV2 to TRBJ2-1; TRBD2 matches 8 bases. The CDR3 runs to 15 residues. Trimming took 1 base from V and 7 from J; bases not matched to a gene: 6. The V gene's germline CDR1 is SNHLY and CDR2 FYNNEI. The CDR3 is CASSEEGGLGNEQFF. The CDR3 bases are TGTGCCAGCAGTGAAGAAGGGGGACTAGGTAATGAGCAGTTCTTC.

The CDR3 region has the DNA TGCGCCAGCAGCTTGGAGGGTAGCGGAACAGATACGCAGTATTTT. Translation: CASSLEGSGTDTQYF. The chain combines TRBV5-1 with TRBJ2-3; D might be TRBD2 (6 bases). The CDR3 contains 15 residues. V lost 0 bases and J lost 3, with 11 bases in between. CDR1 and CDR2 from the germline V gene are SGHRS and YFSETQ. The full variable domain, its missing parts supplied by reference TRBV5-1 and TRBJ2-3, is KAGVTQTPRYLIKTRGQQVTLSCSPISGHRSVSWYQQTPGQGLQFLFEYFSETQRNKGNFPGRFSGRQFSNSRSEMNVSTLELGDSALYLCASSLEGSGTDTQYFGPGTRLTVL.

The chain has TRBV6-1 and TRBJ1-4; 8 bases align to TRBD1. Germline assignment: CDR1 MNHNS and CDR2 SASEGT. The CDR3 is 15 amino acids. Trimming at V came to 3 bases and at J to 6 bases, leaving 6 bases not matched to a gene. The CDR3 region is CASSDPGQGDEKLFF. In DNA, the CDR3 is TGTGCCAGCAGTGATCCCGGACAGGGAGATGAAAAACTGTTTTTT.